This TCR beta chain is drawn from a study of blood T cells in healthy people across ages. The germline V gene encodes CDR1 MNHEY and CDR2 SVGEGT. The CDR3 runs to 13 residues. Trimming stripped 5 bases from V and 9 bases from J, with 14 bases between. Total RNA, at least 6 micrograms per sample, was extracted from PBMCs. About this clonotype itself: Its antigen is still unknown.

Regarding the study as a whole: Possibly confounding the expanded clonotype changes was the fact that donor CMV status was unknown.

The use of a sample-barcoded 5' primer and a J-beta primer mix characterized a second PCR of about 7 to 12 cycles. Each CDR3 protein gets one entry after TCRdb re-called the 5' RACE reads with MiXCR. The table has 850,000 to 1,100,000 distinct CDR3 sequences, 30% to 40% seen once. The sequence derives from a man younger than 35 in good health. The chain is built from TRBV6-2 or TRBV6-3 and TRBJ2-1; TRBD2 is a possible D gene (6 bases). Specimen: blood. CDR3 region: CASSNAGWGEQFF. As DNA, the CDR3 is TGTGCCAGCAGTAACGCGGGGTGGGGTGAGCAGTTCTTC.